This is a list of T cell receptor beta chains from one sample in a study of cytomegalovirus exposure and HLA in healthy donors. Here immunoSEQ multiplex PCR was the method, and the copy in TCRdb shows in-frame clones only, minus some. The sample shows more than 100,000 clones, around 80% of them seen only once. The source material was PBMCs. The receptors derive from a female donor in good health and CMV-seropositive. Each CDR3 is given with its conserved first and last residue. A D gene is named only where the DNA matches it firmly. The size entry is marked missing in some rows and otherwise reads once, few, many or a size class.

>TRBD1|NA|TRBJ1-5|TRBV2
CASSEATQGRSQPQHF
TGTGCCAGCAGTGAAGCGACACAGGGGCGGAGTCAGCCCCAGCATTTT
>NA|few|TRBJ1-3|TRBV7-6
CASSPHNSGNTIYF
TGTGCCAGCAGCCCACACAACTCTGGAAACACCATATATTTT
>TRBD1|once|TRBJ2-2|TRBV5-1
CASSYTGAGTGELFF
TGCGCCAGCAGTTATACAGGGGCGGGCACCGGGGAGCTGTTTTTT
>NA|NA|TRBJ2-3|TRBV7-2
CASSLYLDTQYF
TGTGCCAGCAGCTTATATCTAGATACGCAGTATTTT
>NA|once|TRBJ1-5|TRBV18
CASSPYRDSDQPQHF
TGTGCCAGCTCACCGTACCGGGACTCCGATCAGCCCCAGCATTTT
>NA|NA|TRBJ2-3|TRBV21-1
CASSKASLAGVSTDTQYF
TGTGCCAGCAGCAAAGCCTCCCTAGCGGGGGTTAGCACAGATACGCAGTATTTT
>NA|NA|TRBJ1-5|TRBV2
CASTGLGRDQPQHF
TGTGCCAGCACAGGACTTGGACGGGATCAGCCCCAGCATTTT
>TRBD1|NA|TRBJ2-7|TRBV2
CASFGQGKAYEQYF
TGTGCCAGCTTCGGACAGGGGAAGGCCTACGAGCAGTACTTC
>NA|NA|TRBJ1-2|TRBV6-5
CASILQTGLNYGYTF
TGTGCCAGCATCCTACAGACAGGTTTAAACTATGGCTACACCTTC
>TRBD1|NA|TRBJ2-5|TRBV5-1
CASQTGGRETQYF
TGCGCCAGCCAGACAGGGGGCCGGGAGACCCAGTACTTC
>NA|once|TRBJ1-1|TRBV7-9
CSSSLVNREAEAFF
TGTTCCAGCAGCTTAGTTAACAGGGAAGCTGAAGCTTTCTTT
>TRBD1|once|TRBJ1-1|TRBV6-1
CASRLGQTMNTEAFF
TGTGCCAGCAGGTTGGGACAGACCATGAACACTGAAGCTTTCTTT
>TRBD2|NA|TRBJ2-1|TRBV6-1
CASSEVGSGIYNEQFF
TGTGCCAGCAGTGAAGTAGGTAGCGGGATATACAATGAGCAGTTCTTC
>TRBD1|NA|TRBJ1-2|TRBV4-1
CASSPGQGGGGYTF
TGCGCCAGCAGCCCTGGACAGGGGGGCGGTGGCTACACCTTC
>TRBD2|NA|TRBJ2-3|TRBV28
CASSLPSASGGASDTQYF
TGTGCCAGCAGTTTACCATCGGCTAGCGGGGGGGCATCAGATACGCAGTATTTT
>TRBD1|once|TRBJ2-2|TRBV9
CASSETGGADTGELFF
TGTGCCAGCAGCGAAACAGGGGGCGCCGACACCGGGGAGCTGTTTTTT
>NA|NA|TRBJ1-4|TRBV7-9
CASSLDSSGNEKLFF
TGTGCCAGCAGCTTAGATTCCTCCGGTAATGAAAAACTGTTTTTT
>TRBD2|NA|TRBJ2-5|TRBV2
CASSGAGGRETQYF
TGTGCCAGCAGTGGGGCGGGGGGGCGAGAGACCCAGTACTTC
>NA|NA|TRBJ1-1|TRBV5-1
CASSPNLGGLNTEAFF
TGCGCCAGCAGCCCAAACCTCGGGGGTCTAAACACTGAAGCTTTCTTT
>TRBD1|NA|TRBJ1-2|TRBV5-4
CASSLQGRLNYGYTF
TGTGCCAGCAGCCTACAGGGGAGGTTAAACTATGGCTACACCTTC
>TRBD1|NA|TRBJ2-3|TRBV4-1
CASSQGRDRVADTQYF
TGCGCCAGCAGCCAAGGTCGGGACAGGGTGGCAGATACGCAGTATTTT
>NA|NA|TRBJ2-1|TRBV18
CASSLLPASGDEQFF
TGTGCCAGCTCACTACTTCCCGCGAGCGGCGATGAGCAGTTCTTC
>NA|NA|TRBJ2-3|TRBV6-5
CASSYSSGLSTDTQYF
TGTGCCAGCAGTTACTCTTCGGGACTTAGCACAGATACGCAGTATTTT
>TRBD1|NA|TRBJ1-2|TRBV2
CASSGDRVNGYYGYTF
TGTGCCAGCAGTGGGGACAGGGTCAACGGCTACTATGGCTACACCTTC
>NA|NA|TRBJ2-7|TRBV28
CASSSPLRSGLNYEQYF
TGTGCCAGCAGTTCCCCCTTGAGGAGCGGGCTCAACTACGAGCAGTACTTC
>TRBD1|NA|TRBJ1-3|TRBV7-9
CASSLGQGVGNTIYF
TGTGCCAGCAGCTTGGGACAGGGGGTTGGAAACACCATATATTTT
>NA|NA|TRBJ2-3|TRBV4-1
CASSQDPSGVATNTDTQYF
TGCGCCAGCAGCCAAGATCCTTCCGGGGTCGCGACTAATACAGATACGCAGTATTTT
>NA|NA|TRBJ2-1|TRBV6-1
CASWTRSYNEQFF
TGTGCCAGTTGGACTCGTTCCTACAATGAGCAGTTCTTC
>NA|NA|TRBJ2-7|TRBV29-1
CSAIKGVSSSYEQYF
TGCAGCGCCATAAAAGGGGTGAGCAGCTCCTACGAGCAGTACTTC
>NA|NA|TRBJ1-5|TRBV18
CASSPRGGEHQPQHF
TGTGCCAGCTCACCGAGAGGCGGAGAACATCAGCCCCAGCATTTT
>TRBD1|NA|TRBJ1-1|TRBV7-9
CASSSKPGQGTEAFF
TGTGCCAGCAGCTCCAAACCGGGACAGGGAACTGAAGCTTTCTTT
>NA|few|TRBJ1-3|TRBV28
CGANSGNTIYF
TGTGGGGCCAACTCTGGAAACACCATATATTTT
>TRBD1|NA|TRBJ1-1|TRBV14
CASSQATGGRMNTEAFF
TGTGCCAGCAGCCAAGCTACAGGGGGCAGGATGAACACTGAAGCTTTCTTT
>TRBD2|NA|TRBJ2-1|TRBV14
CASSWGLASDEQFF
TGTGCCAGCAGCTGGGGACTAGCTAGTGATGAGCAGTTCTTC
>TRBD2|NA|TRBJ2-7|TRBV2
CASTTSGAVYEQYF
TGTGCCAGCACTACGAGCGGGGCGGTCTACGAGCAGTACTTC
>TRBD1|NA|TRBJ1-1|TRBV19
CASSIGDRGRVNTEAFF
TGTGCCAGTAGTATAGGGGACAGGGGGCGAGTGAACACTGAAGCTTTCTTT
>NA|NA|TRBJ2-7|TRBV27
CASSLTGYEQYF
TGTGCCAGCAGTCTAACGGGTTACGAGCAGTACTTC
>NA|NA|TRBJ1-5|TRBV5-8
CASSLVYSNQPQHF
TGTGCCAGCAGCTTGGTGTATAGCAATCAGCCCCAGCATTTT
>NA|NA|TRBJ1-2|TRBV29-1
CSVEGGAGGYTF
TGCAGCGTTGAGGGGGGGGCAGGTGGCTACACCTTC
>NA|NA|TRBJ2-2|TRBV11-3
CASSLRTGNTGELFF
TGTGCCAGCAGTCTGAGGACGGGAAACACCGGGGAGCTGTTTTTT
>TRBD2|NA|TRBJ2-5|TRBV5-1
CASSLGLAGGTRETQYF
TGCGCCAGCAGCTTGGGCCTAGCGGGGGGGACTAGAGAGACCCAGTACTTC
>NA|NA|TRBJ1-2|TRBV10-3
CAINAGTDREGYTF
TGTGCCATCAATGCGGGGACCGACCGGGAAGGCTACACCTTC
>NA|NA|TRBJ2-3|TRBV2
CASSDSSPSTDTQYF
TGTGCCAGCAGCGACAGCTCTCCTAGCACAGATACGCAGTATTTT
>NA|NA|TRBJ1-5|TRBV4-1
CASSLTGVNQPQHF
TGCGCCAGCAGCCTTACAGGCGTTAATCAGCCCCAGCATTTT
>TRBD1|NA|TRBJ2-6|TRBV7-9
CSSSPRDRGITGANVLTF
TGTTCCAGCAGCCCCCGGGACAGGGGAATCACTGGGGCCAACGTCCTGACTTTC